The present entry profiles one T cell receptor beta chain with its context. The data originate from a study of T cell changes during pregnancy in multiple sclerosis. Using immunoSEQ multiplex PCR, the repertoire was profiled, and TCRdb retains in-frame clones only, with some absent. This table holds 38,000 or so clones, 91% found once. The V and J ends lost 5 bases and 1 base, in that order; junction bases with no gene match: 3. The CDR3 is 16 amino acids. Germline V gene lookup returns CDR1 MGHRA and CDR2 YSYEKL. The input for sequencing was CD4+ T cells from peripheral blood mononuclear cells, taken in the second trimester of pregnancy. The V and J genes are TRBV4-1 and TRBJ2-5; 14 bases align to TRBD2. The receptor comes from a female donor in good health, enrolled as a control in a pregnancy study. CDR3 in DNA: TGCGCCAGCAGCGAGACTAGCGGGGGGGCCCAAGAGACCCAGTACTTC. Residues: CASSETSGGAQETQYF.